These T cell receptor beta chains were read from a single sample in a study of early T cells in non-severe SARS-CoV-2 infection. TCRdb itself ran the 5' RACE reads through MiXCR, one entry per CDR3 protein. The repertoire has some 97,000 distinct CDR3 sequences, approximately 10% of them found once; the top ten carry approximately 4.7%. Source: whole blood, taken at baseline. The receptor source for this set is an adult who was a healthcare worker with PCR-confirmed SARS-CoV-2 infection or an uninfected control (not recorded which). Both conserved end residues are part of each CDR3. A D gene is named only where the DNA matches it firmly. Rows may omit the clone size; those that give it use once, few, many or a size class.

j_call d_call cdr3_length clone_size v_call cdr3_nt cdr3_aa
TRBJ2-4 - 13 - TRBV15 TGTGCCACCAGCAGAGAAGGTTTTGACATTCAGTACTTC CATSREGFDIQYF
TRBJ2-2 - 13 few TRBV9 TGTGCCAGCAGCGTAGATATAACCGGGGAGCTGTTTTTT CASSVDITGELFF
TRBJ2-2 - 15 few TRBV5-1 TGCGCCAGCAGAACACCGGGCCTGAACACCGGGGAGCTGTTTTTT CASRTPGLNTGELFF
TRBJ2-5 - 11 few TRBV7-2 TGTGCCAGCAGCTTAGTTGAGACCCAGTACTTC CASSLVETQYF
TRBJ2-3 TRBD2 18 many TRBV15 TGTGCCACCAGCAACCCCGGGACTAGCGGGAGTGGAACAGATACGCAGTATTTT CATSNPGTSGSGTDTQYF
TRBJ2-2 - 15 - TRBV7-3 TGTGCCACCCGAGGGGGCGTAGCGGGCACCGGGGAGCTGTTTTTT CATRGGVAGTGELFF
TRBJ2-1 TRBD2 14 few TRBV20-1 TGCAGTGCTAGAGGCGGGGGGGCCAGTAATGAGCAGTTCTTC CSARGGGASNEQFF
TRBJ2-1 TRBD2 14 - TRBV12-3/TRBV12-4 TGTGCCAGCAGTGTCAGCGGGACTTACAATGAGCAGTTCTTC CASSVSGTYNEQFF
TRBJ2-7 - 16 - TRBV4-1 TGCGCCAGCAGCCCAGAATTTTCCGCGACTAGCTACGAGCAGTACTTC CASSPEFSATSYEQYF
TRBJ2-7 - 15 - TRBV30 TGTGCCTGGAGTGGGACAGACCGTGACCGCTACGAGCAGTACTTC CAWSGTDRDRYEQYF
TRBJ2-1 - 14 - TRBV7-9 TGTGCCAGCAGCTTAGGGGGCTTCTTCAATGAGCAGTTCTTC CASSLGGFFNEQFF
TRBJ1-2 TRBD1 15 many TRBV20-1 TGCAGTGCTATCCCCGGGACAGGGGGGAACTATGGCTACACCTTC CSAIPGTGGNYGYTF
TRBJ1-2 - 11 - TRBV19 TGTGCCAGTACCGATGTCTATGGCTACACCTTC CASTDVYGYTF
TRBJ2-1 - 10 - TRBV3-1 TGTGCCAGCAGCCAGGGTGAGCAGTTCTTC CASSQGEQFF
TRBJ1-2 - 11 few TRBV2 TGTGCCAGCAGCGCCGACGGGGGCTACACCTTC CASSADGGYTF
TRBJ2-5 - 11 many TRBV7-2 TGTGCCAGCAGCTTAGCAGAGACCCAGTACTTC CASSLAETQYF
TRBJ2-1 - 14 few TRBV19 TGTGCCAGTAGTCTTGGACAGATTCAAAATGAGCAGTTCTTC CASSLGQIQNEQFF
TRBJ2-3 - 15 - TRBV7-9 TGTGCCAGCAGCTTAGCGTGGGCTAAAACAGATACGCAGTATTTT CASSLAWAKTDTQYF
TRBJ1-6 - 15 few TRBV6-1 TGTGCCAGCAGTGAAGATAGCTCCTATAATTCACCCCTCCACTTT CASSEDSSYNSPLHF
TRBJ2-1 - 13 - TRBV19 TGTGCCAGTAGTATAGTTGGTGGCTCAGAGCAGTTCTTC CASSIVGGSEQFF
TRBJ2-1 TRBD1 17 - TRBV20-1 TGCAGTGCTGGGGGGACAGGTCAGCCCGGCGTCGTAAATGAGCAGTTCTTC CSAGGTGQPGVVNEQFF
TRBJ2-3 TRBD1 15 - TRBV6-6 TGTGCCAGCAGTTCTTGGCAGGGGGCCACAGATACGCAGTATTTT CASSSWQGATDTQYF
TRBJ2-7 TRBD2 17 - TRBV20-1 TGCAGTGCCGCCGGGACTAGCGGGATAGTTGTCTCCTACGAGCAGTACTTC CSAAGTSGIVVSYEQYF
TRBJ1-5 - 14 many TRBV19 TGTGCCAGTAGACACCTTATTGGCAATCAGCCCCAGCATTTT CASRHLIGNQPQHF
TRBJ1-1 TRBD1 14 few TRBV29-1 TGCAGCGTTGGAAGGGACAGGGACAGCACTGAAGCTTTCTTT CSVGRDRDSTEAFF
TRBJ2-2 - 14 many TRBV7-6 TGTGCCAGCAGCTTATCCCGGGGCACCGGGGAGCTGTTTTTT CASSLSRGTGELFF
TRBJ2-2 - 14 many TRBV2 TGTGCCAGCACCCCGGACGTCTACACCGGGGAGCTGTTTTTT CASTPDVYTGELFF
TRBJ1-1 - 13 - TRBV18 TGTGCCAGCTCACCACGCAGGGACACTGAAGCTTTCTTT CASSPRRDTEAFF
TRBJ2-2 - 15 many TRBV4-2 TGTGCCAGCAGCCAAGAATCACGGCGAGACAGGGAGCTGTTTTTT CASSQESRRDRELFF
TRBJ1-1 - 14 - TRBV7-2 TGTGCCAGCAGTTGGGGCCGTTCGAACACTGAAGCTTTCTTT CASSWGRSNTEAFF
TRBJ1-4 - 14 - TRBV6-6 TGTGCCAGCACAACTTCGGCAGGGTACGAAAAACTGTTTTTT CASTTSAGYEKLFF
TRBJ1-6 - 14 few TRBV7-6 TGTGCCAGCAGCCCCGGTCGGGGGAATTCACCCCTCCACTTT CASSPGRGNSPLHF
TRBJ2-2 - 17 many TRBV5-1 TGCGCCAGCAGCTTGGGGCAACCAGCATCCCCGACCGGGGAGCTGTTTTTT CASSLGQPASPTGELFF
TRBJ2-1 - 13 many TRBV11-2 TGTGCCAGCAGCCCGGTGGTAGGCAATGAGCAGTTCTTC CASSPVVGNEQFF
TRBJ1-6 - 14 many TRBV6-1 TGTGCCAGCAGTGGGAGGTCCTATAATTCACCCCTCCACTTT CASSGRSYNSPLHF
TRBJ1-1 - 14 - TRBV11-2 TGTGTCAGCAATAGGGGTAGCGTGAACACTGAAGCTTTCTTT CVSNRGSVNTEAFF
TRBJ1-6 TRBD1 15 - TRBV18 TGTGCCAGCTCACCATTGGGGGACAGGGTCGGATCCCTCCACTTT CASSPLGDRVGSLHF
TRBJ2-3 - 14 few TRBV2 TGTGCCAGCAATGGAGCGATTAGCACAGATACGCAGTATTTT CASNGAISTDTQYF
TRBJ2-7 TRBD2 17 many TRBV20-1 TGCAGTGCTAGCCCTCCGACGACTAGCGGGGGAAGAGGCGAGCAGTACTTC CSASPPTTSGGRGEQYF
TRBJ2-7 - 13 many TRBV20-1 TGCAGTGCGCCCGAGACCAACGGGGACGAGCAGTACTTC CSAPETNGDEQYF
TRBJ2-5 - 15 - TRBV6-5 TGTGCCAGCAAGGAGAGGGGACCGACTTTGAGAGACCAGTACTTC CASKERGPTLRDQYF
TRBJ2-4 - 15 - TRBV3-1 TGTGCCAGCAGCCAAGGGTCAGGGGCTCGGAACATTCAGTACTTC CASSQGSGARNIQYF
TRBJ2-7 - 13 many TRBV11-2 TGTGCCAGCAGCCACGACAGTGCCTACGAGCAGTACTTC CASSHDSAYEQYF
TRBJ1-1 TRBD1 13 - TRBV11-2 TGTGCCAGCAGCGCGAGCCGGGACAGTGAAGCTTTCTTT CASSASRDSEAFF
TRBJ2-6 - 17 - TRBV5-1 TGCGCCAGCAGCCCGCGGGGCCCCAGCTCTGGGGCCAACGTCCTGACTTTC CASSPRGPSSGANVLTF
TRBJ2-2 - 17 - TRBV14 TGTGCCAGCAGCCAAGATCTATGGGCGGAGAACACCGGGGAGCTGTTTTTT CASSQDLWAENTGELFF
TRBJ2-2 TRBD2 15 - TRBV12-3/TRBV12-4 TGTGCCAGCAGTTTATCTAGCGGGAACACCGGGGAGCTGTTTTTT CASSLSSGNTGELFF